The TCR beta chain under discussion was sequenced for a study of human T cells and chemical hapten exposure. Study results and limitations: TCRs whose frequency exceeded 1 in 1000 remained the same following DPC sensitization.

Per the germline V gene, CDR1 is LGHNT and CDR2 is FRNRAP. With 5 bases removed from V and 10 bases from J, the gap between germline ends came to 21 bases. The CDR3 has 15 amino acids. Unique molecular identifiers were attached to individual cDNA molecules within the library. TCRdb itself ran the reads through MiXCR, one entry per CDR3 protein. The sample lists 120,000 or so distinct CDR3 sequences, 6.5% to 10% occurring once. For this clonotype: Its specificity is unknown.

Unfractionated whole blood yielded total RNA. The clonotype originates from a human donor in good health. Some clones in this sample may be carry-over from other donors' samples. Sequenced sample: whole blood. The V and J genes are TRBV12-5 and TRBJ2-1; either TRBD1 or TRBD2 may fit D (6 bases each). CDR3: CASGRGDGARGEQFF. The CDR3 nucleotides are TGTGCTAGTGGTAGGGGGGATGGGGCGAGGGGGGAGCAGTTCTTC.